The clone carrying this T cell receptor (beta chain) was detected once. Its antigen is not identified. TCRdb re-called the reads with MiXCR, one entry per CDR3 protein. The table shows more than 500,000 distinct CDR3 sequences, with 15% to 20% occurring only once. This CDR3 contains 15 residues. CDR1 SGHAT and CDR2 FQNNGV come from the germline V gene. V dropped 5 bases and J dropped 3 bases, with 13 bases sitting between them. This entry belongs to a study of T cell repertoires in cytomegalovirus infection. In the study overall: Public TCR beta signatures indicated both CMV infection and matching HLA type. Study-level results: Based on cumulative public TCR beta family frequency, carriers of CMV plus the relevant HLA were identified. Within the response measured ex vivo, HLA-C-restricted CMV-specific TCR beta clonotypes were dominant.

The source material was CD8+ T cells from PBMCs. The TCR was taken from a human donor in good health (CMV status not recorded). Some clones in this sample may be carry-over from other donors' samples. The chain joins TRBV11-2 to TRBJ2-2, with D possibly being TRBD1 (6 bases). The CDR3 here is CASSTDRAHTGELFF. For the CDR3, the DNA is TGTGCCAGCAGCACGGACAGAGCCCACACCGGGGAGCTGTTTTTT.